The clone carrying this TCR beta chain was counted between two and nine times. Researchers barred patients who had uncontrolled infection, other autoimmune disease, pregnancy or lactation. Amplified TCR beta CDR3 regions derived from RNA transcripts. TCR CDR3 underwent first-round RT-PCR with the HTBI primer set. TCRdb analysed the multiplex PCR reads with MiXCR anew, one entry per CDR3 protein. The repertoire holds about 500,000 distinct CDR3 sequences, more than 15% seen once, with over 25% in the top ten. The source of the sample is a study of T cells in Graves' hyperthyroidism and ophthalmopathy. Germline CDR1 and CDR2: MGHRA and YSYEKL. The CDR3 spans 16 residues. Trimming shortened V by 3 bases and J by 5 bases, and 16 bases separated the two germline ends.

Material for sequencing was blood. This receptor was taken from a woman in her 30s with Graves' ophthalmopathy. This chain uses TRBV4-1 with TRBJ2-2; the D gene is possibly TRBD1 (5 bases). The CDR3 DNA follows: TGCGCCAGCAGCCACCTAGTCCAGGGTGCGACCGGGGAGCTGTTTTTT. The encoded protein is CASSHLVQGATGELFF.